The rows below give T cell receptor beta chains drawn from one sample of a study of spatial heterogeneity in lung cancer. Via MiXCR, TCRdb re-called the 5' RACE reads, giving one row per CDR3 protein. The table shows over 40,000 distinct CDR3 sequences, with 12% occurring only once. Sequencing used PBMCs, obtained at follow-up. These receptors were taken from a male donor with early-stage non-small cell lung cancer. CDR3s include the opening cysteine and the closing phenylalanine or tryptophan. Fields, in order: D gene, J gene, V gene, clone size, CDR3 DNA, CDR3 protein. A D gene is named only where the DNA matches it firmly. A row's size may be missing; if present it is once, few, many or a size class.

D: .; J: TRBJ2-1; V: TRBV5-4; size: many; DNA: TGTGCCAGCACCACTGGAAGGGGCTCCTACAATGAGCAGTTCTTC; CDR3: CASTTGRGSYNEQFF
D: .; J: TRBJ2-2; V: TRBV24-1; size: many; DNA: TGTGCCACCAGTGATCTGGACGGCACGAACACCGGGGAGCTGTTTTTT; CDR3: CATSDLDGTNTGELFF
D: .; J: TRBJ2-6; V: TRBV7-2; size: many; DNA: TGTGCCAGCAGCTTAAACCCGTCAAGGTCTGGGGCCAACGTCCTGACTTTC; CDR3: CASSLNPSRSGANVLTF
D: .; J: TRBJ2-3; V: TRBV5-8; size: many; DNA: TGTGCCAGCAGCTTGGATCCGGGAATGGGCACAGATACGCAGTATTTT; CDR3: CASSLDPGMGTDTQYF
D: TRBD1; J: TRBJ2-5; V: TRBV7-9; size: few; DNA: TGTGCCAGCAGCCCGGGGGACAGGGAGGAGACCCAGTACTTC; CDR3: CASSPGDREETQYF
D: .; J: TRBJ2-5; V: TRBV13; size: few; DNA: TGTGCCAGCAGCGCCCTCCAAGAGACCCAGTACTTC; CDR3: CASSALQETQYF
D: .; J: TRBJ2-7; V: TRBV11-2; size: many; DNA: TGTGCCAGCACCCTCCGGAACGAGCAGTACTTC; CDR3: CASTLRNEQYF
D: .; J: TRBJ2-5; V: TRBV23-1; size: few; DNA: TGCGCCAGCAGTCAATCGGCAGAACCCGAAGAGACCCAGTACTTC; CDR3: CASSQSAEPEETQYF
D: TRBD1; J: TRBJ1-1; V: TRBV20-1; size: .; DNA: TGCAGTGCTAGTTCGCAGGGGGCGGGGAACACTGAAGCTTTCTTT; CDR3: CSASSQGAGNTEAFF
D: TRBD2; J: TRBJ2-3; V: TRBV7-9; size: few; DNA: TGTGCCAGCAGCCCCCCGGGGGGGGCAGATACGCAGTATTTT; CDR3: CASSPPGGADTQYF
D: .; J: TRBJ2-3; V: TRBV11-2; size: many; DNA: TGTGCCAGCAGCTTTTGGAGGCCCACAGATACGCAGTATTTT; CDR3: CASSFWRPTDTQYF
D: .; J: TRBJ2-1; V: TRBV18; size: few; DNA: TGTGCCAGCTCACAACGGCAAGGGGACGGGCAGTTCTTC; CDR3: CASSQRQGDGQFF
D: .; J: TRBJ1-1; V: TRBV29-1; size: many; DNA: TGCAGCGCTGACACGGCGGGGAACACTGAAGCTTTCTTT; CDR3: CSADTAGNTEAFF
D: TRBD1; J: TRBJ2-1; V: TRBV19; size: many; DNA: TGTGCCAGTAGTCCTCGGACAGGGGATTACAATGAGCAGTTCTTC; CDR3: CASSPRTGDYNEQFF
D: TRBD2; J: TRBJ2-3; V: TRBV25-1; size: many; DNA: TGTGCCATCGGGACTAGCGGAACTTACACAGATACGCAGTATTTT; CDR3: CAIGTSGTYTDTQYF
D: .; J: TRBJ1-1; V: TRBV18; size: few; DNA: TGTGCCAGCTCACCATGGTCTGACAGCATGAACACTGAAGCTTTCTTT; CDR3: CASSPWSDSMNTEAFF
D: .; J: TRBJ2-7; V: TRBV14; size: few; DNA: TGTGCCAGCAGCCGCCAGGGAGGCTCGCCCTACGAGCAGTACTTC; CDR3: CASSRQGGSPYEQYF
D: .; J: TRBJ1-4; V: TRBV7-9; size: .; DNA: TGTGCCAGCAGCTTAGTGGGTTACGAAAAACTGTTTTTT; CDR3: CASSLVGYEKLFF
D: .; J: TRBJ2-5; V: TRBV5-4; size: few; DNA: TGTGCCAGCAGCTTCCCAGGGTGGGCGAGAGAGACCCAGTACTTC; CDR3: CASSFPGWARETQYF
D: .; J: TRBJ2-3; V: TRBV12-3/TRBV12-4; size: many; DNA: TGTGCCAGCAGTGGGGCCGCTCTCTCTAGCACAGATACGCAGTATTTT; CDR3: CASSGAALSSTDTQYF
D: TRBD1; J: TRBJ1-1; V: TRBV20-1; size: many; DNA: TGCAGTGCTAGAGTTGCCGACAGGGCTAAAGGAGCTGAAGCTTTCTTT; CDR3: CSARVADRAKGAEAFF
D: .; J: TRBJ2-7; V: TRBV20-1; size: .; DNA: TGCAGTGCTAGTATCCGCGGGACTGGCTCCTACGAGCAGTACTTC; CDR3: CSASIRGTGSYEQYF
D: TRBD1; J: TRBJ2-7; V: TRBV5-1; size: many; DNA: TGCGCCAGCAACTTAGGACAGGGAAGCTCCTACGAGCAGTACTTC; CDR3: CASNLGQGSSYEQYF
D: .; J: TRBJ2-2; V: TRBV7-8; size: .; DNA: TGTGCCAGCAGCAATGAGAGGGGACGGACCTTCCGCGCGAACACCGGGGAGCTGTTTTTT; CDR3: CASSNERGRTFRANTGELFF
D: TRBD2; J: TRBJ2-7; V: TRBV28; size: .; DNA: TGTGCCAGCTTAGCGGGGGGCCTCAACGAGCAGTACTTC; CDR3: CASLAGGLNEQYF
D: .; J: TRBJ2-5; V: TRBV2; size: few; DNA: TGTGCCAGCAGCGCCTCTTGGCAGGGAGGGACCCAGTACTTC; CDR3: CASSASWQGGTQYF
D: TRBD1; J: TRBJ1-1; V: TRBV10-3; size: .; DNA: TGTGCCATCAGTGAGTCCCGTAGACAGGGGATCCCACACGGTGAAGCTTTCTTT; CDR3: CAISESRRQGIPHGEAFF
D: TRBD2; J: TRBJ2-3; V: TRBV11-1; size: many; DNA: TGTGCCAGCAGCTCCGGGAGGGCCTTAAATACGCAGTATTTT; CDR3: CASSSGRALNTQYF
D: TRBD2; J: TRBJ2-1; V: TRBV18; size: many; DNA: TGTGCCAGCTCACCACCTAGCGGGGGCGCCTACAATGAGCAGTTCTTC; CDR3: CASSPPSGGAYNEQFF